These 14 T cell receptor beta chains originate from one sample sequenced in a study of memory CD4+ T cells and cytomegalovirus serostatus. Sequenced by immunoSEQ multiplex PCR; TCRdb stores in-frame clones only, minus some. The table has approximately 92,000 clones, 80% seen once. The sort gate was single viable CD3+CD4+CD8-CD45RO+ cells for memory CD4+ T cells. Input material: memory CD4+ T cells from blood. The source is an adult in good health and CMV-seropositive.

With regard to this clone: In the same sample, other DNA sequences code for this CDR3. V gene TRBV7-3 combines with J gene TRBJ2-1; 9 bases are shared with TRBD2. The CDR3 runs 15 residues. The germline CDR1 and CDR2 sequences are SGHTA and FQGTGA. V shed 5 bases, J shed 3 bases, and the junction held 5 bases outside the gene matches. The CDR3 DNA reads as TGTGCCAGCAGCCAGGGGACTAGCAGCTACAATGAGCAGTTCTTC. Amino acids: CASSQGTSSYNEQFF.

This chain's CDR3 is CASSLVREDDTQYF. As DNA, the CDR3 is TGCGCCAGCAGCTTGGTCCGGGAGGATGATACGCAGTATTTT. V usage is TRBV5-1 and J usage is TRBJ2-3; 7 bases map to TRBD2. The ends lost 0 bases at V and 6 bases at J; junction bases unmatched: 4. CDR1 is SGHRS, CDR2 YFSETQ, per germline. The CDR3 contains 14 residues.

This chain's CDR3 is CAISEGLSGANVLTF. CDR3 sequence (DNA): TGTGCCATCAGTGAGGGGCTCTCTGGGGCCAACGTCCTGACTTTC. The J gene is TRBJ2-6, the V gene TRBV10-3, with D uncertain. Germline CDR1 ENHRY, CDR2 SYGVKD. This CDR3 contains 15 residues. V was pared by 2 bases and J by 0 bases, with 5 bases between.

The chain couples TRBV28 to TRBJ2-2, with 12 nucleotides matching TRBD1. V gave up 3 bases and J gave up 3 bases; unmatched junction bases: 8. CDR3 length: 18 amino acids. Germline assignment: CDR1 MDHEN and CDR2 SYDVKM. DNA for the CDR3: TGTGCCAGCAGTTTCCAACCGGGACAGGGGGCTGACACCGGGGAGCTGTTTTTT. It codes for CASSFQPGQGADTGELFF.

The rearrangement joins TRBV6-1 to TRBJ2-7; tentative D call: TRBD1 (6 bases). Trimming took 3 bases from V and 0 from J, leaving 21 bases between them. Germline-derived CDR1 and CDR2 are MNHNS and SASEGT. The CDR3 loop spans 18 amino acids. Written as DNA, the CDR3 is TGTGCCAGCAGTGATTCCGAGATCGGGACATTCTACTCCTACGAGCAGTACTTC. This gives the protein CASSDSEIGTFYSYEQYF.

The rearrangement joins TRBV29-1 to TRBJ2-7; D assignment may be TRBD1 or TRBD2 (5 bases each). The V gene lost 4 bases and the J gene lost 2 bases, with 15 bases spanning the gap. The CDR3 is 14 residues long. The germline V gene encodes CDR1 SQVTM and CDR2 ANQGSEA. CDR3 DNA: TGCAGCGTTGGTATGGGGACGGGACCCTACGAGCAGTACTTC. It translates to CSVGMGTGPYEQYF.

V and J are TRBV6-6 and TRBJ1-5; possible D gene TRBD1, 5 bases. The germline V and J ends were trimmed by 5 bases and 0 bases, with 8 bases remaining between them. The germline CDR1 and CDR2 sequences are MNHNY and SVGAGI (reference sequence). This CDR3 has 14 amino acids. CDR3 residues: CASSQQDSNQPQHF. CDR3 sequence (DNA): TGTGCCAGCAGTCAACAGGATAGCAATCAGCCCCAGCATTTT.

The chain joins TRBV7-8 to TRBJ1-5; no reliable D call. V was shortened by 5 bases and J by 6 bases, with 8 bases between the two germline ends. The CDR3 loop spans 12 amino acids. The germline gives CDR1 SGHVS, CDR2 FQNEAQ. CDR3 in DNA: TGTGCCAGCAGCCAAGGGAGTCAGCCCCAGCATTTT. This gives the protein CASSQGSQPQHF.

V usage is TRBV2 and J usage is TRBJ2-2; D is possibly TRBD1 or TRBD2 (5 bases each). Germline assignment: CDR1 SNHLY and CDR2 FYNNEI. CDR3 length equals 15 residues. The V and J ends lost 5 bases and 5 bases respectively, with 15 bases between them. DNA for the CDR3: TGTGCCAGCAGTCCCATTGGGGGAAAAACCGGGGAGCTGTTTTTT. This encodes CASSPIGGKTGELFF. Filled out from reference TRBV2 and TRBJ2-2, the complete variable domain reads EPEVTQTPSHQVTQMGQEVILRCVPISNHLYFYWYRQILGQKVEFLVSFYNNEISEKSEIFDDQFSVERPDGSNFTLKIRSTKLEDSAMYFCASSPIGGKTGELFFGEGSRLTVL.

The V call is TRBV11-2, the J call TRBJ1-1; D gene ambiguous. CDR1 is SGHAT and CDR2 is FQNNGV in the germline V gene. This CDR3 has 14 amino acids. V lost 4 bases to trimming and J lost 0 bases, with 9 bases between them. CDR3 region: CASSSQPLNTEAFF. CDR3 sequence (DNA): TGTGCCAGCAGCTCACAGCCTTTGAACACTGAAGCTTTCTTT.

The V and J genes are TRBV11-1 and TRBJ2-7; the D is unclear. With 4 bases removed from V and 7 bases from J, the gap between germline ends came to 14 bases. This CDR3 comprises 13 residues. In germline, CDR1 is SGHAT, CDR2 FQDESV (reference sequence). The CDR3: CASSSTLLGEQYF. In DNA, the CDR3 is TGTGCCAGCAGCTCCACCCTCCTGGGGGAGCAGTACTTC.

The V and J genes are TRBV28 and TRBJ2-7, with 11 bases identical to TRBD2. The CDR3 spans 15 residues. Trimming removed 7 bases from V and 2 bases from J; junction bases left unmatched: 7. Germline CDR1 MDHEN, CDR2 SYDVKM. The CDR3 DNA follows: TGTGCCAGCAACAAGGGACTAGCGGCGGCCTACGAGCAGTACTTC. Its translation is CASNKGLAAAYEQYF.

This rearrangement joins TRBV18 to TRBJ2-3; no definite D call. This CDR3 has 14 amino acids. The germline gives CDR1 KGHSH, CDR2 LQKENI. Trimming removed 2 bases at V and 2 bases at J, with 8 bases between. CDR3 residues: CASSPNGITDTQYF. In DNA form, the CDR3 reads TGTGCCAGCTCACCAAATGGGATCACAGATACGCAGTATTTT. Supplemented by reference TRBV18 and TRBJ2-3, the full variable domain reads NAGVMQNPRHLVRRRGQEARLRCSPMKGHSHVYWYRQLPEEGLKFMVYLQKENIIDESGMPKERFSAEFPKEGPSILRIQQVVRGDSAAYFCASSPNGITDTQYFGPGTRLTVL.

This clone is a singleton in its sample. The chain recombines TRBV28 with TRBJ2-2, with 7 positions matching TRBD2. J gave up 6 bases and V 8 bases, and 6 bases lay outside the gene matches. The CDR3 runs to 13 residues. CDR1 MDHEN and CDR2 SYDVKM come from the germline V gene. CDR3 sequence: CASHGTNAGELFF. CDR3 in DNA: TGTGCCAGCCACGGGACTAACGCCGGGGAGCTGTTTTTT. Based on the CDR3 plus reference TRBV28 and TRBJ2-2, the full variable domain is DVKVTQSSRYLVKRTGEKVFLECVQDMDHENMFWYRQDPGLGLRLIYFSYDVKMKEKGDIPEGYSVSREKKERFSLILESASTNQTSMYLCASHGTNAGELFFGEGSRLTVL.